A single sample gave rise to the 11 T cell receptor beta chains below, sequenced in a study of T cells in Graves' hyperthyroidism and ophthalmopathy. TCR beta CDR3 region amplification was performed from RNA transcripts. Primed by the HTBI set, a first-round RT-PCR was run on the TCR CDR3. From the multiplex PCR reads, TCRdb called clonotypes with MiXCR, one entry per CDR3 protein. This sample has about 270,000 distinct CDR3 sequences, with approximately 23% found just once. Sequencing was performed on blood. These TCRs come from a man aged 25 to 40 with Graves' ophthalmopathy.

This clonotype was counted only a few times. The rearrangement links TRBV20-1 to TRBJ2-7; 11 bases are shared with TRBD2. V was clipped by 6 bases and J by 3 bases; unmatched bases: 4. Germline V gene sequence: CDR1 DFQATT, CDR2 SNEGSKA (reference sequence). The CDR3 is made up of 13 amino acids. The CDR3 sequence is CSATGTSGYEQYF. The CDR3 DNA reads TGCAGTGCCACAGGGACTAGCGGCTACGAGCAGTACTTC.

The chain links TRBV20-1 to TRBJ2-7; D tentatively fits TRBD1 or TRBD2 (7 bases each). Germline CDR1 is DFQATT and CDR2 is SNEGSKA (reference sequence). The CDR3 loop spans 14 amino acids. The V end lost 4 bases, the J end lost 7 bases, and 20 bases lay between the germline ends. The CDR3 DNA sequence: TGCAGTGCTACAGGGTCGACAGGGAGGGGGGAGCAGTACTTC. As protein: CSATGSTGRGEQYF.

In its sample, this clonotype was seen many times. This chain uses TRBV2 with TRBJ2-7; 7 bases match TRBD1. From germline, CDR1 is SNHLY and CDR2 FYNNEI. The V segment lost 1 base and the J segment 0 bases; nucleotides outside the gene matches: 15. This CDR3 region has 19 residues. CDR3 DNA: TGTGCCAGCAGTGAAGGAGGGGTCGGGACAGTAAGCCGCTCCTACGAGCAGTACTTC. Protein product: CASSEGGVGTVSRSYEQYF.

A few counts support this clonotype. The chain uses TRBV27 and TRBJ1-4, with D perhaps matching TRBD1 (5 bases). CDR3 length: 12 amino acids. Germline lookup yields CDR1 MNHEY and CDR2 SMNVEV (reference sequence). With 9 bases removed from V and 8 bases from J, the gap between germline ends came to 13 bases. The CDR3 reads CASRGGSEKLFF. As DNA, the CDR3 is TGTGCCAGTCGGGGGGGGTCGGAAAAACTGTTTTTT. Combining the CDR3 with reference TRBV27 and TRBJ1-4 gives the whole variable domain EAQVTQNPRYLITVTGKKLTVTCSQNMNHEYMSWYRQDPGLGLRQIYYSMNVEVTDKGDVPEGYKVSRKEKRNFPLILESPSPNQTSLYFCASRGGSEKLFFGSGTQLSVL.

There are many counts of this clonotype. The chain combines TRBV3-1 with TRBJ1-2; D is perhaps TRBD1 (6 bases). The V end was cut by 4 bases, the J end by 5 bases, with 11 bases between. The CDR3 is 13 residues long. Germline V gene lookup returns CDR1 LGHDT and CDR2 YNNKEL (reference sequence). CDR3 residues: CASSPRRGYGYTF. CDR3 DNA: TGTGCCAGCAGCCCTCGGAGGGGGTATGGCTACACCTTC.

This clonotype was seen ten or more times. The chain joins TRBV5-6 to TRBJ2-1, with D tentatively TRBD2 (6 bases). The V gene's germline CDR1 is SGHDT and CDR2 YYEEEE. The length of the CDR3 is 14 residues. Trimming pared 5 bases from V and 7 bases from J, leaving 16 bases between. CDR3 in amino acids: CASRLVGLGNEQFF. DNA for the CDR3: TGTGCCAGCAGACTGGTGGGACTGGGAAATGAGCAGTTCTTC.

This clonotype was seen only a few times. The CDR3: CASSRGGRGEKLFF. The CDR3 nucleotides read TGTGCCAGCAGCCGTGGGGGGCGCGGTGAAAAACTGTTTTTT. The J gene is TRBJ1-4, the V gene TRBV6-1; perhaps TRBD1 as D (6 bases). Between the trimmed V and J ends, which lost 6 bases and 7 bases, there was a span of 15 bases. Germline V gene data show CDR1 as MNHNS and CDR2 as SASEGT. The CDR3 consists of 14 residues.

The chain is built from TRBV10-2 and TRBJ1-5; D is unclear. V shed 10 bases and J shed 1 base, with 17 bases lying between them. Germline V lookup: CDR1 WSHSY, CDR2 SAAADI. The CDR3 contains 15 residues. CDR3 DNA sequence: TGCGCCACCGACCCCGACTCCTCGAGCAATCAGCCCCAGCATTTT. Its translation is CATDPDSSSNQPQHF.

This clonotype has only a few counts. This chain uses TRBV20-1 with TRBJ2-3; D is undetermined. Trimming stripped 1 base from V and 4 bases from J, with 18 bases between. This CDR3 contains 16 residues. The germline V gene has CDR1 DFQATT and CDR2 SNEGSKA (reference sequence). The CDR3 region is CSARGPDSPRPDTQYF. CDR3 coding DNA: TGCAGTGCTAGAGGACCAGACTCCCCCAGACCAGATACGCAGTATTTT.

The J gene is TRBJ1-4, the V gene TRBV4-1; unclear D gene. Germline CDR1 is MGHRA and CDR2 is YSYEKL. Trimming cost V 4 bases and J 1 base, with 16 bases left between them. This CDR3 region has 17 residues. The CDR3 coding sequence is TGCGCCAGCAGCCCCGGGCGTTTGGTAGGAACTAATGAAAAACTGTTTTTT. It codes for CASSPGRLVGTNEKLFF.

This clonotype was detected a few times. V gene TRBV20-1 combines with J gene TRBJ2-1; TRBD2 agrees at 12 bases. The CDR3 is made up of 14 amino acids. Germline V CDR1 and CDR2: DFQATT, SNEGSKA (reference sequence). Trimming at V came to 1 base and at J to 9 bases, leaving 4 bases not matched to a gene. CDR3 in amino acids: CSARGLAGVAEQFF. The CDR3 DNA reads TGCAGTGCTAGAGGACTAGCGGGAGTAGCTGAGCAGTTCTTC.